These 19 T cell receptor beta chains were sequenced from one sample in a study of CD8 T cells in ankylosing spondylitis listed by TCRdb under 2017. Libraries were made using 5' RACE. The instrument given in TCRdb is Illumina HiSeq 2500. TCRdb cleaned the public reads at Q25 with fastp, built clones with MiXCR and kept in-frame beta chains. For every CDR3 protein sequence, its rows merge into one entry that carries the most common genes and DNA. This sample has roughly 40,000 distinct CDR3 sequences in its table, and more than 3% of those were observed once. The leading ten clones occupy under 4.5% of the sample. Material for sequencing was blood, either unsorted or a sorted T cell fraction (not recorded which). These receptors were taken from a female donor with ankylosing spondylitis or in good health (not recorded which).

At least ten counts were recorded for this clonotype. The chain combines TRBV9 with TRBJ1-4; the D gene is possibly TRBD1 (6 bases). Germline lookup yields CDR1 SGDLS and CDR2 YYNGEE. Trimming shortened V by 0 bases and J by 8 bases, and 11 bases separated the two germline ends. CDR3 length: 14 amino acids. The CDR3 DNA follows: TGTGCCAGCAGCGTAGCCAGGGGTAACGAAAAACTGTTTTTT. This sequence encodes CASSVARGNEKLFF.

This clonotype was observed many times. The rearrangement uses TRBV9 and TRBJ2-7, with 11 bases lining up with TRBD2. CDR1 SGDLS and CDR2 YYNGEE come from the germline V gene. J was trimmed by 3 bases and V by 0 bases; bases with no gene match: 2. This CDR3 spans 15 amino acids. The CDR3 DNA sequence: TGTGCCAGCAGCGTAGAAGGACTAGCGGGCTACGAGCAGTACTTC. Protein product: CASSVEGLAGYEQYF.

This clonotype was found many times. The chain recombines TRBV9 with TRBJ2-5, with TRBD2 matching 7 bases. The junction had 5 bases not matched to a gene; V was cut back by 4 bases and J by 2 bases. Germline CDR1 is SGDLS and CDR2 is YYNGEE. The CDR3 extends over 14 amino acids. The DNA for the CDR3 is TGTGCCAGCAGCTGGGGGGGAGTTCAAGAGACCCAGTACTTC. Translated, it gives CASSWGGVQETQYF.

This clonotype was seen many times. Here the CDR3 DNA reads TGTGCCAGCAGCGTAGGGTACCAGGACACTGAAGCTTTCTTT. Translating gives CASSVGYQDTEAFF. The V call is TRBV9, the J call TRBJ1-1; no clear D gene. The V end was cut by 0 bases, the J end by 3 bases, with 9 bases between. The CDR3 has 14 amino acids. Germline V CDR1 and CDR2: SGDLS, YYNGEE.

In its sample, this clonotype ranks as medium-sized. The chain carries TRBV9 and TRBJ1-2, with unresolved D. V lost 1 base to trimming and J lost 9 bases, with 7 bases between them. Germline V CDR1 and CDR2: SGDLS, YYNGEE. The CDR3 has 11 residues. The CDR3 protein is CASSVRGSYTF. The CDR3 bases are TGTGCCAGCAGCGTACGCGGAAGCTACACCTTC.

This clonotype is termed medium-sized. The chain links TRBV9 to TRBJ1-1, with 7 bases that match TRBD1. Per the germline V gene, CDR1 is SGDLS and CDR2 is YYNGEE. The CDR3 is 15 residues long. Losses at the gene ends were 2 bases for V and 0 bases for J; bases not matched to a gene: 4. The CDR3 loop is CASSVQGQMNTEAFF. In DNA form, the CDR3 reads TGTGCCAGCAGCGTCCAGGGACAGATGAACACTGAAGCTTTCTTT.

This clonotype was observed at least ten times. This rearrangement joins TRBV9 to TRBJ1-1; 7 positions agree with TRBD1. Germline-derived CDR1 and CDR2 are SGDLS and YYNGEE. V was pared by 4 bases and J by 4 bases, with 7 bases of the junction left unmatched. There are 14 residues in the CDR3. CDR3 protein: CASSPGGPSTEAFF. Here the CDR3 DNA reads TGTGCCAGCAGCCCAGGGGGGCCGAGCACTGAAGCTTTCTTT.

This clonotype has ten or more counts. V and J are TRBV9 and TRBJ2-3, with 11 bases fitting TRBD2. The germline V gene has CDR1 SGDLS and CDR2 YYNGEE. J lost 5 bases, V lost 0 bases, and 5 bases had no gene match. The CDR3 consists of 16 residues. CDR3 protein: CASSVVAGGQGDTQYF. In DNA form, the CDR3 reads TGTGCCAGCAGCGTAGTAGCGGGGGGGCAAGGAGATACGCAGTATTTT.

This clonotype was recorded at least ten times. V is TRBV9 and J is TRBJ2-7; no clear D gene. From germline, CDR1 is SGDLS and CDR2 YYNGEE. With 0 bases removed from V and 0 bases from J, the gap between germline ends came to 4 bases. This CDR3 spans 13 amino acids. CDR3 coding DNA: TGTGCCAGCAGCGTAGACTTCTCCTACGAGCAGTACTTC. Translating gives CASSVDFSYEQYF.

There are many counts of this clonotype. This chain connects TRBV9 to TRBJ1-5; D gene ambiguous. This CDR3 is 15 amino acids long. Germline V gives CDR1 SGDLS, CDR2 YYNGEE. V shed 3 bases and J shed 9 bases, with 19 bases lying between them. CDR3 bases: TGTGCCAGCAGCGACGGGGTGGAGTCGTTCGGGCCCCAGCATTTT. This sequence encodes CASSDGVESFGPQHF.

This clonotype appeared many times. The gene calls are TRBV9 and TRBJ2-2; D is ambiguous. This CDR3 comprises 16 residues. Looked up from germline, CDR1 is SGDLS and CDR2 is YYNGEE. V was cut by 0 bases and J by 1 base, with 10 bases left in between. CDR3 residues: CASSVEALGNTGELFF. CDR3 bases: TGTGCCAGCAGCGTAGAAGCCCTTGGGAACACCGGGGAGCTGTTTTTT.

This clonotype was picked up many times. The chain links TRBV9 to TRBJ2-1, with D perhaps matching TRBD1 or TRBD2 (5 bases each). V was trimmed by 8 bases and J by 6 bases, leaving 21 bases between them. CDR1 and CDR2 (germline): SGDLS, YYNGEE. CDR3 length: 15 residues. This chain's CDR3 is CASSYGALEGNEQFF. CDR3 nucleotide sequence: TGTGCCAGTTCCTATGGGGCCCTAGAGGGCAATGAGCAGTTCTTC.

This clonotype was seen at least ten times. The J gene is TRBJ1-4, the V gene TRBV9; the D gene is possibly TRBD1 (5 bases). This CDR3 has 14 residues. V was cut by 4 bases and J by 8 bases, with 15 bases left in between. Germline CDR1 and CDR2: SGDLS and YYNGEE. This CDR3 is CASSHSTGGEKLFF. The CDR3 DNA is TGTGCCAGCAGCCACAGTACAGGAGGGGAAAAACTGTTTTTT.

In this sample, this clonotype turned up a few times. The gene calls are TRBV9 and TRBJ1-1; the D gene is possibly TRBD1 (6 bases). Looked up from germline, CDR1 is SGDLS and CDR2 is YYNGEE. Trimming stripped 0 bases from V and 1 base from J, with 10 bases between. This CDR3 has 15 residues. The CDR3 bases are TGTGCCAGCAGCGTAGGAAGGGGGTCGAACACTGAAGCTTTCTTT. Its protein is CASSVGRGSNTEAFF.

This clonotype was recorded many times. The chain couples TRBV9 to TRBJ2-3, with D uncertain. CDR1 and CDR2 from the germline V gene are SGDLS and YYNGEE. CDR3 size: 13 residues. V was cut by 4 bases and J by 2 bases, with 8 bases left in between. The CDR3 DNA is TGTGCCAGCAGCCCCGCAGCCACAGATACGCAGTATTTT. Protein sequence: CASSPAATDTQYF.

This clonotype was recorded many times. V gene TRBV9 combines with J gene TRBJ2-7, with 7 bases fitting TRBD2. V was pared by 0 bases and J by 2 bases, with 2 bases of the junction left unmatched. The CDR3 contains 14 residues. Germline CDR1 and CDR2: SGDLS and YYNGEE. The CDR3 reads CASSVDAGAYEQYF. DNA of the CDR3: TGTGCCAGCAGCGTAGACGCGGGGGCCTACGAGCAGTACTTC.

DNA for the CDR3: TGTGCCAGCAGCGCGGCCCCTCTAGCGGGGGCGAACACCGGGGAGCTGTTTTTT. It yields the protein CASSAAPLAGANTGELFF. This sequence joins TRBV9 and TRBJ2-2, with 10 bases lining up with TRBD2. Germline CDR1 reads SGDLS; CDR2 reads YYNGEE. This CDR3 spans 18 amino acids. V was clipped by 3 bases and J by 0 bases; unmatched bases: 8.

This clonotype was seen repeatedly, ten times or more. J is TRBJ2-2 and V is TRBV9; no reliable D call. CDR3 length: 15 amino acids. Germline V gene data show CDR1 as SGDLS and CDR2 as YYNGEE. V was shortened by 3 bases and J by 0 bases, with 9 bases between the two germline ends. The CDR3 loop reads CASSGGISNTGELFF. The CDR3 nucleotides are TGTGCCAGCAGCGGGGGAATTTCGAACACCGGGGAGCTGTTTTTT.

This clonotype was detected ten times or more. The J gene is TRBJ2-1, the V gene TRBV9; 10 bases align to TRBD2. Germline values: CDR1 SGDLS, CDR2 YYNGEE. V trimming: 4 bases; J trimming: 5 bases; junction bases outside the gene matches: 9. The CDR3 length is 16 residues. CDR3 sequence: CASSLRLAGEDNEQFF. CDR3 in DNA: TGTGCCAGCAGCCTCCGGCTAGCGGGGGAAGACAATGAGCAGTTCTTC. Full variable domain (outside the CDR3, taken from reference TRBV9 and TRBJ2-1): DSGVTQTPKHLITATGQRVTLRCSPRSGDLSVYWYQQSLDQGLQFLIQYYNGEERAKGNILERFSAQQFPDLHSELNLSSLELGDSALYFCASSLRLAGEDNEQFFGPGTRLTVL.